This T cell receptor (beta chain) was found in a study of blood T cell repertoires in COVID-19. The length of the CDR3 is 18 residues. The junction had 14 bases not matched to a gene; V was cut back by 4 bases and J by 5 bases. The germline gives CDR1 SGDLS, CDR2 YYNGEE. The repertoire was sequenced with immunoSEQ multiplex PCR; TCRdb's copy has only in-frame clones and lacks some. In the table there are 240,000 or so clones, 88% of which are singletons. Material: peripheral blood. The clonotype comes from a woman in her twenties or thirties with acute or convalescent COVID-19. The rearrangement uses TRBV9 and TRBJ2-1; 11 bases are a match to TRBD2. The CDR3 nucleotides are TGTGCCAGCAGCCAAGGGGGTAGCGGGAGGGCAACGAACAATGAGCAGTTCTTC. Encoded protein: CASSQGGSGRATNNEQFF. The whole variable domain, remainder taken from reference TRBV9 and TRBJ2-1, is DSGVTQTPKHLITATGQRVTLRCSPRSGDLSVYWYQQSLDQGLQFLIQYYNGEERAKGNILERFSAQQFPDLHSELNLSSLELGDSALYFCASSQGGSGRATNNEQFFGPGTRLTVL.